A selection of T cell receptor beta chains follows, all from one sample in a study of type 1 regulatory T cells. No cognate antigen is known for these TCRs. TCRdb used MiXCR to reprocess the reads, holding one entry per CDR3 protein. The table lists 12,000 to 15,000 distinct CDR3 sequences, roughly 13% of them singletons, with 15% to 19% in the top ten. Source material: cultured T cells, either the whole culture or a sorted T cell fraction (not recorded which). The receptors were gathered from a human donor in good health. Each CDR3 is given with its conserved first and last residue. A D gene is named only where the DNA matches it firmly. Size values are once, few and many counts, or a class for expanded clones, and some rows have none.

V gene	D gene	clone size	J gene	CDR3 protein	CDR3 DNA
TRBV29-1	TRBD2	medium-sized	TRBJ2-1	CSVETSGGNEQFF	TGCAGCGTTGAGACTAGCGGAGGTAATGAGCAGTTCTTC
TRBV6-6	TRBD1	.	TRBJ2-1	CASGEPGQHNEQFF	TGTGCCAGCGGCGAACCGGGACAGCACAATGAGCAGTTCTTC
TRBV7-9	.	many	TRBJ2-3	CASSPYLRVESTDTQYF	TGTGCCAGCAGCCCCTATTTGAGGGTTGAGAGCACAGATACGCAGTATTTT
TRBV2	.	.	TRBJ1-5	CASRDDRGNQPQHF	TGTGCCAGCAGAGACGACAGAGGCAATCAGCCCCAGCATTTT
TRBV5-1	TRBD1	few	TRBJ2-5	CASSSGTGRQETQYF	TGCGCCAGCAGCTCAGGGACAGGGAGGCAAGAGACCCAGTACTTC
TRBV9	TRBD1	few	TRBJ1-1	CASSVSGTVEHTEAFF	TGTGCCAGCAGCGTAAGTGGGACAGTCGAACATACTGAAGCTTTCTTT
TRBV5-1	.	many	TRBJ2-5	CASSLGGLAQETQYF	TGCGCCAGCAGCTTGGGGGGACTCGCACAAGAGACCCAGTACTTC
TRBV25-1	.	many	TRBJ2-7	CASSAGTPYEQYF	TGTGCCAGCAGTGCAGGAACTCCCTACGAGCAGTACTTC
TRBV7-2	TRBD2	many	TRBJ2-1	CASSLKPGLAWSEQFF	TGTGCCAGCAGCTTGAAACCGGGACTAGCTTGGAGTGAGCAGTTCTTC
TRBV24-1	TRBD2	many	TRBJ2-1	CATSASGGRAKSSYNEQFF	TGTGCCACCAGTGCCTCGGGCGGGAGGGCTAAAAGCTCCTACAATGAGCAGTTCTTC
TRBV5-1	TRBD2	few	TRBJ2-3	CAVREGRTDTQYF	TGCGCCGTCAGGGAGGGACGGACAGATACGCAGTATTTT
TRBV9	TRBD2	many	TRBJ2-7	CVILTSGKYEQYF	TGTGTCATTTTGACTAGCGGGAAATACGAGCAGTACTTC
TRBV15	.	many	TRBJ2-5	CATSRERGGETQYF	TGTGCCACCAGCAGAGAGCGCGGAGGAGAGACCCAGTACTTC
TRBV20-1	.	many	TRBJ2-7	CSGAGNAYEQYF	TGCAGTGGGGCGGGTAACGCATACGAGCAGTACTTC
TRBV6-1	TRBD2	medium-sized	TRBJ2-1	CASGGTRTSNEQFF	TGTGCCAGCGGGGGGACTAGAACTAGCAATGAGCAGTTCTTC
TRBV5-4	.	few	TRBJ1-3	CASSPGTTNTIYF	TGTGCCAGCAGCCCCGGGACCACGAACACCATATATTTT
TRBV20-1	.	.	TRBJ2-2	CSARDGGPITGELFF	TGCAGTGCTAGAGATGGAGGGCCGATCACCGGGGAGCTGTTTTTT
TRBV5-1	.	medium-sized	TRBJ1-2	CASTSGGSYTF	TGCGCCAGCACCTCCGGGGGGAGCTACACCTTC
TRBV4-2	TRBD2	.	TRBJ2-3	CASSQGTSGRFYTDTQYF	TGTGCCAGCAGCCAAGGGACTAGCGGGAGATTTTACACAGATACGCAGTATTTT
TRBV12-3/TRBV12-4	.	many	TRBJ1-2	CASRDSGANYGYTF	TGTGCCAGCAGGGACAGTGGAGCTAACTATGGCTACACCTTC
TRBV7-8	.	.	TRBJ2-1	CASRTGASYNEQFF	TGTGCCAGCAGGACGGGGGCCTCCTACAATGAGCAGTTCTTC
TRBV24-1	TRBD1	many	TRBJ2-1	CATLRQGERYNEQFF	TGTGCCACCCTACGACAGGGAGAGAGATACAATGAGCAGTTCTTC
TRBV11-2	.	many	TRBJ2-1	CASRVADSYNEQFF	TGTGCCAGCAGAGTAGCGGACTCCTACAATGAGCAGTTCTTC
TRBV15	TRBD1	once	TRBJ1-6	CATSRNRGSNSPLHF	TGTGCCACCAGCCGCAACAGGGGAAGTAATTCACCCCTCCACTTT
TRBV6-1	TRBD1	few	TRBJ2-1	CASSRGQGTHEQFF	TGTGCCAGCTCCAGGGGACAGGGTACGCATGAGCAGTTCTTC
TRBV12-3/TRBV12-4	TRBD1	few	TRBJ1-2	CASSTGAYGYTF	TGTGCCAGCAGCACAGGGGCGTATGGCTACACCTTC
TRBV29-1	TRBD1	.	TRBJ2-5	CSVRGTGGTQYF	TGCAGCGTCAGGGGGACAGGGGGGACCCAGTACTTC
TRBV5-1	.	many	TRBJ2-3	CASSSSPGGLDTQYF	TGCGCCAGCAGCTCGTCGCCGGGGGGCTTAGATACGCAGTATTTT
TRBV7-2	.	medium-sized	TRBJ1-2	CASSLGLGSKGYTF	TGTGCCAGCAGCTTAGGGCTTGGGTCGAAGGGCTACACCTTC
TRBV28	TRBD1	medium-sized	TRBJ1-6	CASSLGQGHSPLHF	TGTGCCAGCAGTTTGGGACAGGGGCATTCACCCCTCCACTTT
TRBV7-2	.	.	TRBJ2-1	CASTIFPAPLFF	TGTGCCAGCACCATATTTCCCGCCCCATTGTTCTTC
TRBV25-1	.	large	TRBJ2-6	CASSEWGSGANVLTF	TGTGCCAGCAGTGAATGGGGCTCTGGGGCCAACGTCCTGACTTTC
TRBV5-1	.	.	TRBJ2-7	CASSLDTGSFNEQYF	TGCGCCAGCAGTTTAGATACCGGGAGTTTCAACGAGCAGTACTTC
TRBV29-1	TRBD1	many	TRBJ1-1	CSVGGHRGSNTEAFF	TGCAGCGTGGGGGGTCACAGGGGGTCTAACACTGAAGCTTTCTTT
TRBV6-5	.	few	TRBJ1-1	CASTIRGGGALNTEAFF	TGTGCCAGCACCATACGCGGGGGGGGGGCTCTGAACACTGAAGCTTTCTTT
TRBV7-2	.	many	TRBJ1-1	CASSLIRNTEAFF	TGTGCCAGCAGCTTAATTAGGAACACTGAAGCTTTCTTT
TRBV7-3	.	many	TRBJ1-1	CASSPTRGGNTEAFF	TGTGCCAGCAGCCCTACCCGGGGGGGGAACACTGAAGCTTTCTTT
TRBV27	.	many	TRBJ2-5	CASSFRRGEETQYF	TGTGCCAGCAGTTTTCGGAGGGGGGAAGAGACCCAGTACTTC
TRBV28	.	many	TRBJ2-3	CASSHGAGLTDTQYF	TGTGCCAGCAGCCACGGGGCGGGACTGACAGATACGCAGTATTTT
TRBV3-1	.	many	TRBJ2-7	CASSSGAEGFYEQYF	TGTGCCAGCAGCTCGGGGGCTGAGGGATTTTACGAGCAGTACTTC
TRBV20-1	.	many	TRBJ2-1	CSARVHQGKGYPF	TGCAGTGCTAGAGTACACCAGGGGAAGGGTTACCCCTTC
TRBV5-1	.	few	TRBJ2-7	CASSLPGYEQYF	TGCGCCAGCAGCTTGCCCGGCTACGAGCAGTACTTC
TRBV5-1	.	many	TRBJ2-6	CASSPLGTSLAGANVLTF	TGCGCCAGCAGCCCCCTTGGGACATCGTTAGCTGGGGCCAACGTCCTGACTTTC
TRBV7-2	.	.	TRBJ2-1	CASSLGGGGHNEQFF	TGTGCCAGCAGCTTAGGTGGGGGAGGACACAATGAGCAGTTCTTC